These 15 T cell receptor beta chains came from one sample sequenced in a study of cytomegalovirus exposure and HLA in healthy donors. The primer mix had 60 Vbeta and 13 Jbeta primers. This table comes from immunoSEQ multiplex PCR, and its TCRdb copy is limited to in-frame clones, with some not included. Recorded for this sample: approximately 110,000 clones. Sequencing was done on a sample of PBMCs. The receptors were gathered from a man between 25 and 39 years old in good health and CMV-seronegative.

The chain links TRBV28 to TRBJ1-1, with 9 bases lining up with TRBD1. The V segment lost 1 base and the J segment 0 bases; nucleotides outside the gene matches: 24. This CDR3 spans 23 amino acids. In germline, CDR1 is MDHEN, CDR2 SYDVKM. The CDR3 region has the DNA TGTGCCAGCAGTTTATTGATACAGGGGGCGGGTTTTTTGGGACCCTCTATGAACACTGAAGCTTTCTTT. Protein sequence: CASSLLIQGAGFLGPSMNTEAFF.

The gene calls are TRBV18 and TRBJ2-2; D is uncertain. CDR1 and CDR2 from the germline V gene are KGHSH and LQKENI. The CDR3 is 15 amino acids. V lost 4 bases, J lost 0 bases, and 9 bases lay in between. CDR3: CASSREFPNTGELFF. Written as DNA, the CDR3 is TGTGCCAGCTCACGCGAGTTCCCGAACACCGGGGAGCTGTTTTTT.

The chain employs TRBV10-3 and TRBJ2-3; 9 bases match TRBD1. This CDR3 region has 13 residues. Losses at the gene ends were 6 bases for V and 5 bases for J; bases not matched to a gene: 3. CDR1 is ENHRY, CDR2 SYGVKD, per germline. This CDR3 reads CAISRDREDTQYF. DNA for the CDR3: TGTGCCATCAGCCGGGACAGGGAAGATACGCAGTATTTT.

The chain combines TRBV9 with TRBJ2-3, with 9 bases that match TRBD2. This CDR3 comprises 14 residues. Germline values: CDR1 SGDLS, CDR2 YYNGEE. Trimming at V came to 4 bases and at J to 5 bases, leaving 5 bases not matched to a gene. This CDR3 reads CASSPSGMVDTQYF. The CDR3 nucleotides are TGTGCCAGCAGCCCTAGCGGGATGGTAGATACGCAGTATTTT.

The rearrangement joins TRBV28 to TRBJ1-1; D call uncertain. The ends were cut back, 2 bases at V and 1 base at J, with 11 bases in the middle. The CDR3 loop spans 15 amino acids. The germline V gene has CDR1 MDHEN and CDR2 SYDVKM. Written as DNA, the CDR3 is TGTGCCAGCAGTTTAATGGGCCAGCAGAACACTGAAGCTTTCTTT. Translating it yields CASSLMGQQNTEAFF. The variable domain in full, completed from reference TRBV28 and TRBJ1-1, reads DVKVTQSSRYLVKRTGEKVFLECVQDMDHENMFWYRQDPGLGLRLIYFSYDVKMKEKGDIPEGYSVSREKKERFSLILESASTNQTSMYLCASSLMGQQNTEAFFGQGTRLTVV.

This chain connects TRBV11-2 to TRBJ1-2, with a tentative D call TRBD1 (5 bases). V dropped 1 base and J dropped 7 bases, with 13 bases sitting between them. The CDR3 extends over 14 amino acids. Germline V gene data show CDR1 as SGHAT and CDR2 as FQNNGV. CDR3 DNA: TGTGCCAGCAGCTTAGCAAATCAGGGCTCTGGCTACACCTTC. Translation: CASSLANQGSGYTF.

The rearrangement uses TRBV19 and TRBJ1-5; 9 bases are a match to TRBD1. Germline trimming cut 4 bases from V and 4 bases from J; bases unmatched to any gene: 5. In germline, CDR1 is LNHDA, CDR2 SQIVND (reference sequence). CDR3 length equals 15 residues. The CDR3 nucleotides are TGTGCCAGTAGTACGTATGGACAGGGGAATCAGCCCCAGCATTTT. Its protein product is CASSTYGQGNQPQHF.

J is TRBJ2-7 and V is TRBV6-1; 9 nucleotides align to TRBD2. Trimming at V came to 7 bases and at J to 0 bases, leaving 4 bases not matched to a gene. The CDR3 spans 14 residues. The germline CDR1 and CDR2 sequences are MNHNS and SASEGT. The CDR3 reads CASKLAGSSYEQYF. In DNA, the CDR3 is TGTGCCAGCAAGCTAGCGGGAAGCTCCTACGAGCAGTACTTC.

The DNA of the CDR3 is TGTGCCAGCAGCCTCGGGGCAGGGGGCACTGAAGCTTTCTTT. Its protein product is CASSLGAGGTEAFF. The chain carries TRBV5-8 and TRBJ1-1; 7 bases map to TRBD1. The CDR3 covers 14 residues. Germline lookup yields CDR1 SGHTS and CDR2 YDEGEE. V shed 4 bases and J 4 bases; nucleotides not matched to a gene: 7.

DNA of the CDR3: TGTGCCAGCAGCCCCGACCCAGGGACAGGGCGGGCCGGGGAGCTGTTTTTT. This encodes CASSPDPGTGRAGELFF. The J gene is TRBJ2-2, the V gene TRBV7-9; 9 bases are a match to TRBD1. J gave up 6 bases and V 5 bases, and 13 bases lay outside the gene matches. The CDR3 spans 17 residues. The germline V gene has CDR1 SEHNR and CDR2 FQNEAQ (reference sequence). Looking up the rest from reference TRBV7-9 and TRBJ2-2 gives the full variable domain: DTGVSQNPRHKITKRGQNVTFRCDPISEHNRLYWYRQTLGQGPEFLTYFQNEAQLEKSRLLSDRFSAERPKGSFSTLEIQRTEQGDSAMYLCASSPDPGTGRAGELFFGEGSRLTVL.

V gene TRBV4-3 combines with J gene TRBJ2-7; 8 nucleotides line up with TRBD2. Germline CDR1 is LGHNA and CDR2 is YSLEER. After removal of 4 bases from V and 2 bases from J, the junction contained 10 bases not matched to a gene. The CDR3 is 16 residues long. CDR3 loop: CASSPSRAAGAYEQYF. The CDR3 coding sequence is TGCGCCAGCAGCCCATCGAGGGCAGCGGGGGCCTACGAGCAGTACTTC.

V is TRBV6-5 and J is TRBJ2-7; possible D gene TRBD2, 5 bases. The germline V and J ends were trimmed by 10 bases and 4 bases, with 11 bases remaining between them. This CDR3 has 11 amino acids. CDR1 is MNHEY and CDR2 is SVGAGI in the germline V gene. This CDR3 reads CATRWEYEQYF. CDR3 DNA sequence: TGTGCCACCCGTTGGGAGTACGAGCAGTACTTC.

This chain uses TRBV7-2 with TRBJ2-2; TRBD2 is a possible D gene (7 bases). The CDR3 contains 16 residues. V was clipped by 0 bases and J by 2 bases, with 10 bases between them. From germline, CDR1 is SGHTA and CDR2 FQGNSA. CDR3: CASSLAGGANTGELFF. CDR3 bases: TGTGCCAGCAGCTTAGCTGGGGGGGCCAACACCGGGGAGCTGTTTTTT. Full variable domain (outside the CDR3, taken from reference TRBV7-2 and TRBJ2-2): GAGVSQSPSNKVTEKGKDVELRCDPISGHTALYWYRQSLGQGLEFLIYFQGNSAPDKSGLPSDRFSAERTGGSVSTLTIQRTQQEDSAVYLCASSLAGGANTGELFFGEGSRLTVL.

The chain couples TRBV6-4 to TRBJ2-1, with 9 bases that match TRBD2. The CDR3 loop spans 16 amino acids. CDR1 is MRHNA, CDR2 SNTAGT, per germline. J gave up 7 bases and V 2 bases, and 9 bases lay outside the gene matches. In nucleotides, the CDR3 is TGTGCCAGCAGTGACGAGGGCGGGAGGGGAAGGAATGAGCAGTTCTTC. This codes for CASSDEGGRGRNEQFF.

The CDR3 DNA reads as TGTGCCAGCAGGGAGTTCGAGACCCAGTACTTC. Its translation: CASREFETQYF. This chain joins TRBV2 and TRBJ2-5; unclear D gene. Germline V gene data show CDR1 as SNHLY and CDR2 as FYNNEI. Trimming removed 6 bases from V and 5 bases from J, with 7 bases in between. This CDR3 comprises 11 residues. The variable domain in full, with the rest retrieved from reference TRBV2 and TRBJ2-5, is EPEVTQTPSHQVTQMGQEVILRCVPISNHLYFYWYRQILGQKVEFLVSFYNNEISEKSEIFDDQFSVERPDGSNFTLKIRSTKLEDSAMYFCASREFETQYFGPGTRLLVL.